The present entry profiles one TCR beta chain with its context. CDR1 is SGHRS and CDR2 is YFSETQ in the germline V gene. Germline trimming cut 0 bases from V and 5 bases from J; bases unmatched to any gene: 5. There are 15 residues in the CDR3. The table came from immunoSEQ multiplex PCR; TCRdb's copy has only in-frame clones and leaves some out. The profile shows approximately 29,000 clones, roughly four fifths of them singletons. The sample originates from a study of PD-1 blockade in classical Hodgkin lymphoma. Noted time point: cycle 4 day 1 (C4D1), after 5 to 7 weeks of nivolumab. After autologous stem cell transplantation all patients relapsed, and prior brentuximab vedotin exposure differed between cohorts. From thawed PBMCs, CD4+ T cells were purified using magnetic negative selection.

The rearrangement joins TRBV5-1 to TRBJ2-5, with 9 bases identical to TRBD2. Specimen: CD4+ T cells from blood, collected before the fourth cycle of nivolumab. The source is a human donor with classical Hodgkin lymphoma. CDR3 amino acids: CASSLGGSGSETQYF. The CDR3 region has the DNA TGCGCCAGCAGCTTGGGTGGTAGCGGGAGTGAGACCCAGTACTTC. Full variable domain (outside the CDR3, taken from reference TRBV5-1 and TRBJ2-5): KAGVTQTPRYLIKTRGQQVTLSCSPISGHRSVSWYQQTPGQGLQFLFEYFSETQRNKGNFPGRFSGRQFSNSRSEMNVSTLELGDSALYLCASSLGGSGSETQYFGPGTRLLVL.